This T cell receptor beta chain was sequenced for a study of beta chain features in type 1 diabetes. Study-wide results and caveats: Patients' naive, central memory and Treg TCRB repertoires seemed closer to one another than those of healthy donors. Within each of all four CD4+ subsets, Type 1 diabetes patients had TCRB CDR3s that were moderately but significantly shorter.

There was one heparinised blood draw per donor, averaging roughly 120 mL. CD45RO/CCR7/CD25/CD127/CD95/CD27 staining was used to isolate CD4+ naive, central memory, regulatory and stem cell-like memory cells by sorting. With V trimmed by 4 bases and J by 10 bases, 9 bases remained unmatched. Germline CDR1 reads SGDLS; CDR2 reads YYNGEE. This CDR3 is 16 amino acids long. Expressed TCRB transcripts were sequenced after all isolated RNA was converted to cDNA. TCRdb keeps only in-frame clones here, not all; method: immunoSEQ multiplex PCR. Here the sample spans about 150,000 clones, 9% to 9.5% being singletons. A few counts support this clone. Its antigen remains unidentified.

This clonotype originated in a man between 18 and 29 years old in good health. V is TRBV9 and J is TRBJ2-1, with 15 bases lining up with TRBD2. What was sequenced was central memory CD4+ T cells from blood. The CDR3 reads CASSSGLAGGAGEQFF. The CDR3 region has the DNA TGTGCCAGCAGCTCTGGACTAGCGGGGGGGGCAGGGGAGCAGTTCTTC.